These 6 T cell receptor beta chains share one sample of origin, sequenced in a study of PD-1 blockade in classical Hodgkin lymphoma. Time point in this sample: cycle 4 day 1 (C4D1), after 6 weeks of nivolumab. Brentuximab vedotin exposure varied among the patients, all of whom had relapsed after autologous stem cell transplantation. Negative selection with magnetic separation was used to purify CD4+ T cells from thawed PBMCs. Method: immunoSEQ multiplex PCR; TCRdb's copy keeps in-frame clones and lacks some. Of 15,000 to 20,000 clones in the sample, 60% to 80% were seen once. This sample comprised CD4+ T cells from blood, obtained before the fourth cycle of nivolumab. These receptors came from a human donor with classical Hodgkin lymphoma.

This chain joins TRBV7-2 and TRBJ2-5; TRBD1 matches at 7 bases. V dropped 0 bases and J dropped 1; count of bases not matched to a gene: 5. The CDR3 spans 16 residues. Germline lookup yields CDR1 SGHTA and CDR2 FQGNSA. DNA of the CDR3: TGTGCCAGCAGCTTAGCCGGGACAGTCATCCAAGAGACCCAGTACTTC. As protein: CASSLAGTVIQETQYF.

This clone occurred once. The chain joins TRBV18 to TRBJ1-3; 7 bases agree with TRBD1. The germline V gene encodes CDR1 KGHSH and CDR2 LQKENI. V lost 3 bases and J lost 2; bases outside the gene matches: 10. CDR3 length: 17 residues. CDR3: CASSPWTGRGTGNTIYF. Written as DNA, the CDR3 is TGTGCCAGCTCACCTTGGACAGGAAGGGGTACTGGAAACACCATATATTTT.

This clone was counted only a few times. CDR3 in DNA: TGTGCCAGCACCCGAATGGGGGGCCCCCAAGAGACCCAGTACTTC. Translation: CASTRMGGPQETQYF. This chain joins TRBV7-7 and TRBJ2-5; D is tentatively TRBD1 or TRBD2 (6 bases each). The germline V gene has CDR1 SSHAT and CDR2 FNYEAQ (reference sequence). V lost 7 bases to trimming and J lost 1 base, with 16 bases between them. The CDR3 has 15 amino acids.

This clone came up a few times. The chain has TRBV21-1 and TRBJ1-1. TRBV21-1 is described as a pseudogene. This CDR3 region has 15 residues. The chain's CDR3 is CASSKGFSSKTEAFF. CDR3 in DNA: TGTGCCAGCAGCAAAGGTTTCAGTAGTAAGACTGAAGCTTTCTTT.

This clone was recorded once. V is TRBV2 and J is TRBJ2-7, with TRBD2 as a possible D gene (5 bases). V was trimmed by 2 bases and J by 6 bases, leaving 17 bases between them. CDR3 length: 15 residues. Germline CDR1 is SNHLY and CDR2 is FYNNEI. The CDR3 protein is CASSEQTGSVGEQYF. Written as DNA, the CDR3 is TGTGCCAGCAGTGAACAAACGGGGTCAGTGGGCGAGCAGTACTTC.

The chain employs TRBV28 and TRBJ2-6, with a possible D match to TRBD2 (6 bases). The V and J ends lost 6 bases and 0 bases respectively, with 15 bases between them. The V gene's germline CDR1 is MDHEN and CDR2 SYDVKM. The CDR3 length is 17 residues. CDR3 amino acids: CASRSGGVSSGANVLTF. The CDR3 region has the DNA TGTGCCAGCAGATCGGGCGGGGTTAGCTCTGGGGCCAACGTCCTGACTTTC.